Following are 17 T cell receptor beta chains from one sample sequenced in a study of T cells in Graves' hyperthyroidism and ophthalmopathy. TCR beta CDR3 regions were amplified from RNA. An initial round of RT-PCR targeting the TCR CDR3 relied on the HTBI primer set. TCRdb reprocessed the multiplex PCR reads with MiXCR, giving one entry per CDR3 protein. The sample contains 450,000 to 650,000 distinct CDR3 sequences, 12% to 15% of which appear only once. The sequenced sample was blood. The receptors originated from a woman younger than 30 with Graves' ophthalmopathy.

This clonotype was counted at least ten times. The chain combines TRBV28 with TRBJ2-7; 8 positions agree with TRBD2. Unmatched junction bases numbered 2, after V lost 2 bases and J lost 2 bases. The length of the CDR3 is 14 residues. The germline V gene encodes CDR1 MDHEN and CDR2 SYDVKM. This chain's CDR3 is CASSLAGGTYEQYF. For the CDR3, the DNA is TGTGCCAGCAGTTTAGCGGGAGGCACCTACGAGCAGTACTTC.

This clonotype was seen many times. The chain employs TRBV3-1 and TRBJ2-1, with 9 bases fitting TRBD2. V gave up 4 bases and J gave up 5 bases; unmatched junction bases: 6. The CDR3 spans 15 residues. The germline CDR1 and CDR2 sequences are LGHDT and YNNKEL (reference sequence). The CDR3 DNA sequence: TGTGCCAGCAGCCGTAGCGGGAGTAAGGACAATGAGCAGTTCTTC. This sequence encodes CASSRSGSKDNEQFF.

A word on this clonotype: This may be a read error, as it is one base from a much larger clone. V and J are TRBV20-1 and TRBJ2-5; 8 bases map to TRBD2. The CDR3 runs 14 residues. Germline V gene data show CDR1 as DFQATT and CDR2 as SNEGSKA (reference sequence). The CDR3 region has the DNA TGCAGTGCTAGCCGGGGGCGGGAGGTAGAGACCCAGCACTTC. It translates to CSASRGREVETQHF.

The chain uses TRBV30 and TRBJ1-5, with D perhaps matching TRBD1 (6 bases). The germline V and J ends were trimmed by 5 bases and 5 bases, with 16 bases remaining between them. The CDR3 spans 14 residues. Germline lookup yields CDR1 GTSNPN and CDR2 SVGIG (reference sequence). Here the CDR3 DNA reads TGTGCCTGGGAGTGGGGGGGGCCCCATCAGCCCCAGCATTTT. Amino acid sequence: CAWEWGGPHQPQHF.

This clonotype showed up many times. The chain recombines TRBV5-8 with TRBJ2-7, with 9 bases identical to TRBD2. The CDR3 is 17 amino acids. The junction had 11 bases not matched to a gene; V was cut back by 4 bases and J by 0 bases. CDR1 and CDR2 (germline): SGHTS, YDEGEE. The DNA of the CDR3 is TGTGCCAGCAGCCGTGGACTAGCGTTGGATAGCTCCTACGAGCAGTACTTC. This encodes CASSRGLALDSSYEQYF.

Of note for this clonotype: An end of the junction does not agree with germline; a read error may underlie this. This chain links TRBV9 with TRBJ2-3, with D unresolved. In germline, CDR1 is SGDLS, CDR2 YYNGEE. CDR3 length: 13 amino acids. The CDR3 sequence is CAGSVAPFDTQYF. The CDR3, as DNA: TGTGCCGGCAGCGTAGCTCCGTTTGATACGCAGTATTTT.

This clonotype was observed many times. The rearrangement links TRBV7-2 to TRBJ1-3; D not certain. There are 14 residues in the CDR3. Germline CDR1 is SGHTA and CDR2 is FQGNSA. Trimming cost V 5 bases and J 3 bases, with 11 bases left between them. DNA for the CDR3: TGTGCCAGCAGCCCGCAGGAAATTGGAAACACCATATATTTT. This codes for CASSPQEIGNTIYF.

This clonotype was detected many times. This chain connects TRBV20-1 to TRBJ1-1, with D unclear. CDR1 is DFQATT, CDR2 SNEGSKA, per germline (reference sequence). The CDR3 runs to 13 residues. V was clipped by 4 bases and J by 0 bases, with 9 bases between them. In DNA form, the CDR3 reads TGCAGTGCTAAGGCAGACATGAACACTGAAGCTTTCTTT. Translation gives CSAKADMNTEAFF.

The sample holds many counts of this clonotype. CDR3 in DNA: TGCAGTGCTAGGGCGGCGGGTACCAATTTCGAGCAGTTCTTC. Translated, it gives CSARAAGTNFEQFF. The V gene is TRBV20-1, the J gene TRBJ2-1; TRBD2 is a possible D gene (5 bases). The CDR3 has 14 amino acids. V dropped 3 bases and J dropped 10 bases, with 19 bases sitting between them. CDR1 and CDR2 (germline): DFQATT, SNEGSKA (reference sequence).

Many counts were recorded for this clonotype. At one end the junction does not follow the germline gene, possibly because of a read error. The rearrangement links TRBV19 to TRBJ1-1, with D unresolved. The CDR3 has 15 residues. Germline V gene sequence: CDR1 LNHDA, CDR2 SQIVND (reference sequence). Written as DNA, the CDR3 is TGTGCCAGTAGTATAGGAGAACATAGGAACGCTGAAGCTTTCTTT. Translation: CASSIGEHRNAEAFF.

This clonotype was seen once. This sequence may be a read error, since a much larger clone differs from it by one base. The chain joins TRBV7-9 to TRBJ1-1; D not certain. Germline V gives CDR1 SEHNR, CDR2 FQNEAQ (reference sequence). V lost 1 base to trimming and J lost 7 bases, with 7 bases between them. The CDR3 runs 12 residues. CDR3 sequence reads: CASSLEEVEAFF. CDR3 DNA sequence: TGTGCCAGCAGCTTAGAAGAGGTTGAAGCTTTCTTT.

This clonotype occurred many times. V is TRBV12-3 or TRBV12-4 and J is TRBJ2-7; the D gene is possibly TRBD2 (5 bases). This CDR3 spans 15 amino acids. Trimming took 1 base from V and 6 from J, leaving 16 bases between them. CDR3 sequence reads: CASSLVQQPRGEQYF. The DNA for the CDR3 is TGTGCCAGCAGTTTAGTGCAACAGCCTCGGGGCGAGCAGTACTTC.

The sample holds many counts of this clonotype. The V call is TRBV3-1, the J call TRBJ2-1; 11 nucleotides match TRBD1. The CDR3 spans 17 residues. The V gene's germline CDR1 is LGHDT and CDR2 YNNKEL (reference sequence). V was pared by 0 bases and J by 6 bases, with 7 bases of the junction left unmatched. In DNA form, the CDR3 reads TGTGCCAGCAGCCAAGACGTTCCCGGACAGGGGGCCAATGAGCAGTTCTTC. Translated: CASSQDVPGQGANEQFF.

This clonotype was seen at least ten times. This sequence joins TRBV9 and TRBJ2-1; D possibly corresponds to TRBD2 (6 bases). Germline-derived CDR1 and CDR2 are SGDLS and YYNGEE. Trimming removed 4 bases from V and 6 bases from J, with 14 bases in between. This CDR3 is 14 amino acids long. CDR3 DNA sequence: TGTGCCAGCAGCTTGGACTACGCGGGCAATGAGCAGTTCTTC. It is translated as CASSLDYAGNEQFF.

V usage is TRBV12-5 and J usage is TRBJ2-1, with D unclear. V was pared by 2 bases and J by 9 bases, with 17 bases between. This CDR3 is 15 amino acids long. CDR1 and CDR2 from the germline V gene are LGHNT and FRNRAP. The CDR3 DNA reads TGTGCTAGTGGTTTGAACCGGGTCCCTGGCGGTGAGCAGTTCTTC. Its protein product is CASGLNRVPGGEQFF.

This clonotype has a count of ten or more. The chain links TRBV28 to TRBJ1-6; D is unresolved. The CDR3 totals 15 residues. The germline V gene encodes CDR1 MDHEN and CDR2 SYDVKM. Deletions cut 4 bases from V and 3 bases from J, with 10 bases between. CDR3 nucleotides: TGTGCCAGCAGTTCCTACGAGAGCTATAATTCACCCCTCCACTTT. Its protein product is CASSSYESYNSPLHF.

This clonotype has ten or more counts. The V gene is TRBV12-5, the J gene TRBJ2-1; perhaps D is TRBD1 or TRBD2 (6 bases each). Per the germline V gene, CDR1 is LGHNT and CDR2 is FRNRAP. The CDR3 has 14 residues. V was clipped by 1 base and J by 10 bases, with 14 bases between them. The CDR3 protein is CASGLEWGAGEQFF. DNA for the CDR3: TGTGCTAGTGGTTTGGAGTGGGGGGCAGGAGAGCAGTTCTTC.